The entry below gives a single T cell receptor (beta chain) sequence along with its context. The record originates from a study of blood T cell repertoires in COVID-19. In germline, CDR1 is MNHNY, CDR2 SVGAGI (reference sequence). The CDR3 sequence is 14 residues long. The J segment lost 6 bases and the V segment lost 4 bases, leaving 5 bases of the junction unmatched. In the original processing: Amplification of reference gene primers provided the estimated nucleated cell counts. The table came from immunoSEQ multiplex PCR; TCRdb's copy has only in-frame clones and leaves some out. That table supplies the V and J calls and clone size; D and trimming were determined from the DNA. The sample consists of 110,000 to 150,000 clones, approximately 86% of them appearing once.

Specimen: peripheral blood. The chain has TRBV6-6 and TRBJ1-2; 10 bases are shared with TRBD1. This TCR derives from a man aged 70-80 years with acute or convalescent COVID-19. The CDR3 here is CASSSPTGGHGYTF. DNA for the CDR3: TGTGCCAGCAGTTCGCCGACAGGGGGCCATGGCTACACCTTC.